The 21 T cell receptor beta chains given below trace back to one sample, sequenced in a study of CD8+ T cells in alopecia areata. The authors extracted RNA and reverse transcribed it into cDNA as the sequencing template. Clones were sequenced by immunoSEQ multiplex PCR, and TCRdb holds only the in-frame ones, with some missing. Of 150,000 to 200,000 clones in the sample, about three fifths were seen once. Treatment in this sample: oral pan-JAK inhibitor, 5-10 mg twice daily. Sequenced material: CD4+ T cells sorted from blood, taken around week 50, from a patient treated with tofacitinib. The receptors stem from a human donor with alopecia areata.

The chain links TRBV29-1 to TRBJ1-1; D call uncertain. The V gene lost 3 bases and the J gene lost 2 bases, with 7 bases spanning the gap. This CDR3 has 12 residues. CDR1 and CDR2 from the germline V gene are SQVTM and ANQGSEA. CDR3 coding DNA: TGCAGCGTTGATTTCCAAAACACTGAAGCTTTCTTT. It yields the protein CSVDFQNTEAFF.

V usage is TRBV30 and J usage is TRBJ1-1; D uncertain. Trimming cost V 7 bases and J 0 bases, with 12 bases left between them. This CDR3 comprises 13 residues. From germline, CDR1 is GTSNPN and CDR2 SVGIG (reference sequence). The CDR3 nucleotides read TGTGCCTACGAAACCCAGTTGAACACTGAAGCTTTCTTT. Its protein product is CAYETQLNTEAFF.

This chain uses TRBV11-2 with TRBJ2-3; D is uncertain. There are 13 residues in the CDR3. The germline V gene has CDR1 SGHAT and CDR2 FQNNGV. V gave up 5 bases and J gave up 5 bases, with 11 bases separating them. The CDR3 DNA reads as TGTGCCAGCAGCAGACCCTGGGGAGATACGCAGTATTTT. This codes for CASSRPWGDTQYF.

As for this clone: Other DNA sequences from this sample encode an identical CDR3 as well. The rearrangement links TRBV30 to TRBJ1-1; no reliable D call. The CDR3 spans 13 residues. V was trimmed by 1 base and J by 4 bases, leaving 10 bases between them. The germline CDR1 and CDR2 sequences are GTSNPN and SVGIG (reference sequence). The CDR3 DNA reads TGTGCCTGGAGTGCGGGGTCGACCACTGAAGCTTTCTTT. It codes for CAWSAGSTTEAFF.

The rearrangement joins TRBV4-1 to TRBJ2-7; 7 bases align to TRBD1. Trimming took 3 bases from V and 2 from J; bases not matched to a gene: 7. This CDR3 is built from 15 residues. Per germline, CDR1 MGHRA and CDR2 YSYEKL. The chain's CDR3 is CASSHPGTDTYEQYF. The CDR3 DNA reads as TGCGCCAGCAGCCACCCCGGGACAGACACCTACGAGCAGTACTTC.

This clone has more than one count but fewer than ten. This chain connects TRBV6-6 to TRBJ1-1, with D possibly TRBD1 on 5 matching bases. Trimming left V 9 bases short and J 4 bases short, with 12 bases between. There are 12 residues in the CDR3. Looked up from germline, CDR1 is MNHNY and CDR2 is SVGAGI (reference sequence). The DNA of the CDR3 is TGTGCCAGTAGGGACGGGAGCACTGAAGCTTTCTTT. As protein: CASRDGSTEAFF.

This clone was observed a handful of times. This sequence joins TRBV29-1 and TRBJ1-2, with TRBD1 matching over 10 bases. The CDR3 runs to 13 residues. CDR1 and CDR2 from the germline V gene are SQVTM and ANQGSEA. The V and J ends lost 6 bases and 6 bases, in that order; junction bases with no gene match: 7. In nucleotides, the CDR3 is TGCAGCGTCACCCCCGGGACAGGGGATGGCTACACCTTC. It specifies CSVTPGTGDGYTF.

V is TRBV30 and J is TRBJ1-1, with D tentatively TRBD1 (5 bases). CDR3 length equals 13 residues. The V and J ends lost 4 bases and 7 bases respectively, with 16 bases between them. Germline CDR1 GTSNPN, CDR2 SVGIG (reference sequence). The CDR3 region has the DNA TGTGCCTGGACGATTGACAGATTAGTTGAAGCTTTCTTT. Translating it yields CAWTIDRLVEAFF.

In the case of this clone: Other DNA sequences in this specimen translate into the identical CDR3. The chain recombines TRBV29-1 with TRBJ1-2; tentative D call: TRBD1 (5 bases). Looked up from germline, CDR1 is SQVTM and CDR2 is ANQGSEA. V was pared by 4 bases and J by 0 bases, with 6 bases between. The CDR3 has 12 amino acids. CDR3 nucleotides: TGCAGCGTTGGAGGGGCTAACTATGGCTACACCTTC. It translates to CSVGGANYGYTF.

The genes are TRBV29-1 and TRBJ2-3; 10 bases agree with TRBD1. Germline CDR1 is SQVTM and CDR2 is ANQGSEA. J lost 5 bases, V lost 6 bases, and 2 bases had no gene match. The CDR3 contains 12 residues. The CDR3 reads CSVRDRGDTQYF. In DNA, the CDR3 is TGCAGCGTGAGGGACAGGGGAGATACGCAGTATTTT.

This CDR3 is CSVAASRETQYF. CDR3 DNA sequence: TGCAGCGTTGCGGCTAGCCGGGAGACCCAGTACTTC. The J gene is TRBJ2-5, the V gene TRBV29-1; possibly TRBD2 for D (5 bases). The germline CDR1 and CDR2 sequences are SQVTM and ANQGSEA. V shed 4 bases and J shed 5 bases, with 11 bases lying between them. The CDR3 has 12 amino acids.

The chain employs TRBV5-1 and TRBJ2-6, with D unclear. There are 15 residues in the CDR3. Germline V gene data show CDR1 as SGHRS and CDR2 as YFSETQ. Trimming left V 5 bases short and J 0 bases short, with 9 bases between. The CDR3 DNA reads TGCGCCAGCAGTTTTGGTAGCTCTGGGGCCAACGTCCTGACTTTC. The encoded protein is CASSFGSSGANVLTF.

The gene calls are TRBV18 and TRBJ2-6; no clear D. This CDR3 comprises 15 residues. V was shortened by 5 bases and J by 0 bases, with 8 bases between the two germline ends. Germline values: CDR1 KGHSH, CDR2 LQKENI. DNA of the CDR3: TGTGCCAGCTCAACGACGGACTCTGGGGCCAACGTCCTGACTTTC. Its translation is CASSTTDSGANVLTF.

The sample holds a few counts of this clone. The rearrangement joins TRBV27 to TRBJ2-1; 8 bases line up with TRBD2. There are 17 residues in the CDR3. Trimming removed 4 bases from V and 6 bases from J; junction bases left unmatched: 14. Per germline, CDR1 MNHEY and CDR2 SMNVEV (reference sequence). CDR3 bases: TGTGCCAGCAGTTCCCGTCTAGGGCCCGCGGGGGGCAATGAGCAGTTCTTC. Encoded protein: CASSSRLGPAGGNEQFF.

The DNA for the CDR3 is TGTGCCAGCAGTCCCAGGGTATTTGATCAGCCCCAGCATTTT. Protein sequence: CASSPRVFDQPQHF. The chain is built from TRBV2 and TRBJ1-5, with D maybe TRBD1 (5 bases). Germline V gene sequence: CDR1 SNHLY, CDR2 FYNNEI. V lost 5 bases and J 5 bases, leaving 13 bases between the germline ends. The CDR3 runs 14 residues.

For the CDR3, the DNA is TGTGCCATCAGTGATCCGTCACTAGCGGGGGGCCTCCGGGAGCAGTTCTTC. Translated: CAISDPSLAGGLREQFF. The rearrangement uses TRBV10-3 and TRBJ2-1, with TRBD2 identical over 12 bases. There are 17 residues in the CDR3. Looked up from germline, CDR1 is ENHRY and CDR2 is SYGVKD. J gave up 10 bases and V 3 bases, and 13 bases lay outside the gene matches.

V gene TRBV6-5 combines with J gene TRBJ1-5, with D possibly being TRBD1 (5 bases). Germline lookup yields CDR1 MNHEY and CDR2 SVGAGI. The V gene lost 8 bases and the J gene lost 3 bases, with 11 bases spanning the gap. The CDR3 is 13 amino acids. CDR3 coding DNA: TGTGCCAGCGACCGGGACGCCAATCAGCCCCAGCATTTT. Protein: CASDRDANQPQHF.

The chain carries TRBV4-3 and TRBJ2-3; weak D call: TRBD1 (6 bases). Germline V gives CDR1 LGHNA, CDR2 YSLEER. The length of the CDR3 is 18 residues. Deletions cut 0 bases from V and 2 bases from J, with 18 bases between. CDR3 protein: CASSQDFRGRGNTDTQYF. The CDR3 DNA follows: TGCGCCAGCAGCCAAGATTTCCGGGGCAGGGGAAACACAGATACGCAGTATTTT.

The CDR3, as DNA: TGTGCCTGGACATTGGGAGTTAGTAACACCATATATTTT. Its protein product is CAWTLGVSNTIYF. V usage is TRBV30 and J usage is TRBJ1-3; D uncertain. The CDR3 contains 13 residues. In germline, CDR1 is GTSNPN, CDR2 SVGIG (reference sequence). Trimming removed 4 bases at V and 7 bases at J, with 14 bases between.

This chain uses TRBV29-1 with TRBJ1-2, with D unresolved. The CDR3 is 13 amino acids. Germline assignment: CDR1 SQVTM and CDR2 ANQGSEA. Between the trimmed V and J ends, which lost 3 bases and 4 bases, there was a span of 12 bases. The CDR3 DNA reads as TGCAGCGTTGACGTCCGGGGTGGCTATGGCTACACCTTC. Amino acids: CSVDVRGGYGYTF.

This clone was recorded a few times. The chain couples TRBV29-1 to TRBJ2-2; D is unresolved. The germline V and J ends were trimmed by 4 bases and 1 base, with 4 bases remaining between them. The CDR3 has 12 residues. Germline assignment: CDR1 SQVTM and CDR2 ANQGSEA. CDR3 nucleotide sequence: TGCAGCGTTGGTGGGAACACCGGGGAGCTGTTTTTT. Its translation is CSVGGNTGELFF.